This T cell receptor beta chain comes out of a study of blood T cell repertoires in COVID-19. Study in general: Researchers got acute and convalescent COVID-19 samples from the United States, Italy and Spain. Sources were T cells, B-cell-depleted T cells, or PBMCs; the material itself was cDNA or gDNA.

Participants were aged about 18 to 100 years from 20 to 30 US areas. The CDR3 extends over 16 amino acids. Germline values: CDR1 MNHEY, CDR2 SVGAGI. V was pared by 0 bases and J by 1 base, with 12 bases between. Sequencing used immunoSEQ multiplex PCR; TCRdb keeps in-frame clones, though not all of them. The table records 150,000 or so clones, 85% to 90% of them present only once. Material: PBMCs or T cells enriched from blood (not recorded which). This receptor was taken from a woman aged 25 to 39 with acute COVID-19. The chain uses TRBV6-5 and TRBJ1-1; D remains unclear. CDR3 sequence reads: CASSYSQIRPNTEAFF. The CDR3 nucleotides are TGTGCCAGCAGTTACTCGCAAATCAGGCCGAACACTGAAGCTTTCTTT.